These 13 T cell receptor beta chains were sequenced from one sample in a study of cytomegalovirus exposure and HLA in healthy donors. PCR used 60 Vbeta primers and 13 Jbeta primers. Some clones are missing from TCRdb's copy, which holds only in-frame ones; the method was immunoSEQ multiplex PCR. In the table there are about 94,000 clones, roughly 78% of which are singletons. The specimen was PBMCs. Every receptor here comes from a woman aged 55-69 years in good health and CMV-seronegative.

The chain has TRBV5-4 and TRBJ1-1; the D is unclear. There are 13 residues in the CDR3. Trimming stripped 1 base from V and 6 bases from J, with 10 bases between. Germline values: CDR1 SGHNT, CDR2 YYREEE (reference sequence). The CDR3 DNA follows: TGTGCCAGCAGCTTGTCACGAGGCTCTGAAGCTTTCTTT. Translating it yields CASSLSRGSEAFF.

The J gene is TRBJ2-2, the V gene TRBV5-1, with 8 bases identical to TRBD1. The germline V gene encodes CDR1 SGHRS and CDR2 YFSETQ. Trimming cost V 4 bases and J 5 bases; bases outside gene matches: 10. CDR3 length: 16 amino acids. The CDR3 loop is CASSAPRQGRTGELFF. In DNA form, the CDR3 reads TGCGCCAGCAGCGCACCCAGACAGGGGCGAACCGGGGAGCTGTTTTTT.

This chain links TRBV18 with TRBJ2-7, with D uncertain. In germline, CDR1 is KGHSH, CDR2 LQKENI. V was trimmed by 2 bases and J by 2 bases, leaving 7 bases between them. The CDR3 loop spans 13 amino acids. This CDR3 reads CASSPTVPYEQYF. CDR3 DNA: TGTGCCAGCTCACCAACTGTACCCTACGAGCAGTACTTC.

The chain carries TRBV7-8 and TRBJ1-5; perhaps TRBD1 as D (5 bases). The CDR3 length is 14 residues. The germline V gene has CDR1 SGHVS and CDR2 FQNEAQ. The V and J ends lost 4 bases and 4 bases respectively, with 11 bases between them. CDR3 residues: CASSYTRQNQPQHF. In nucleotides, the CDR3 is TGTGCCAGCAGCTATACGCGACAGAATCAGCCCCAGCATTTT.

The chain employs TRBV4-1 and TRBJ2-5; 12 bases fit TRBD1. The CDR3 runs to 15 residues. The germline V gene encodes CDR1 MGHRA and CDR2 YSYEKL. The J segment lost 5 bases and the V segment lost 5 bases, leaving 6 bases of the junction unmatched. The CDR3 loop reads CASSRGQGAGETQYF. The CDR3 DNA follows: TGCGCCAGCAGCAGGGGACAGGGGGCAGGGGAGACCCAGTACTTC.

The chain combines TRBV5-1 with TRBJ2-1; D is perhaps TRBD2 (5 bases). The V gene lost 4 bases and the J gene lost 6 bases, with 11 bases spanning the gap. The CDR3 consists of 13 residues. In germline, CDR1 is SGHRS, CDR2 YFSETQ. The CDR3 DNA reads as TGCGCCAGCAGCGACCTACTAGTCAATGAGCAGTTCTTC. This encodes CASSDLLVNEQFF. Based on the CDR3 plus reference TRBV5-1 and TRBJ2-1, the full variable domain is KAGVTQTPRYLIKTRGQQVTLSCSPISGHRSVSWYQQTPGQGLQFLFEYFSETQRNKGNFPGRFSGRQFSNSRSEMNVSTLELGDSALYLCASSDLLVNEQFFGPGTRLTVL.

The chain carries TRBV6-6 and TRBJ2-3; D is perhaps TRBD1 (5 bases). CDR3 length equals 12 residues. Trimming cost V 6 bases and J 7 bases, with 11 bases left between them. Germline-derived CDR1 and CDR2 are MNHNY and SVGAGI (reference sequence). The CDR3 spells CASSPMGHTQYF. Here the CDR3 DNA reads TGTGCCAGCAGCCCCATGGGGCATACGCAGTATTTT.

J is TRBJ2-5 and V is TRBV2, with 9 bases lining up with TRBD2. CDR1 and CDR2 (germline): SNHLY, FYNNEI. This CDR3 contains 15 residues. V was pared by 6 bases and J by 4 bases, with 9 bases of the junction left unmatched. The CDR3 sequence: CASSSGAGGPETQYF. The CDR3 DNA sequence: TGTGCCAGCAGCTCTGGGGCGGGGGGGCCAGAGACCCAGTACTTC.

The rearrangement uses TRBV19 and TRBJ2-5, with D perhaps matching TRBD1 (6 bases). Germline values: CDR1 LNHDA, CDR2 SQIVND (reference sequence). There are 14 residues in the CDR3. V was cut by 5 bases and J by 1 base, with 11 bases left in between. The CDR3 coding sequence is TGTGCCAGTAGTCCCGGACAGACCCAAGAGACCCAGTACTTC. As protein: CASSPGQTQETQYF.

The chain is built from TRBV7-7 and TRBJ2-7; no reliable D call. The CDR3 is made up of 13 amino acids. Trimming took off 2 bases at V and 6 bases at J, with 11 bases between the two ends. Germline CDR1 and CDR2: SSHAT and FNYEAQ (reference sequence). The CDR3, as DNA: TGTGCCAGCAGCTTAAGCGTAGATTCCGAGCAGTACTTC. Its protein product is CASSLSVDSEQYF.

This clone has only a few counts. In the same sample, other DNA sequences code for this CDR3. V is TRBV9 and J is TRBJ2-5; 13 positions agree with TRBD2. This CDR3 region has 17 residues. With V trimmed by 0 bases and J by 2 bases, 4 bases remained unmatched. Germline V gene sequence: CDR1 SGDLS, CDR2 YYNGEE. The CDR3 is CASSVGLAGGGQETQYF. The CDR3 nucleotides read TGTGCCAGCAGCGTAGGACTAGCGGGGGGAGGTCAAGAGACCCAGTACTTC.

In regard to this clone: At one end the junction does not follow the germline gene, possibly because of a read error. The rearrangement joins TRBV7-8 to TRBJ1-1; 8 nucleotides line up with TRBD1. The CDR3 length is 16 residues. Per the germline V gene, CDR1 is SGHVS and CDR2 is FQNEAQ. The CDR3 here is CASSFADRGSPPTPPF. The CDR3, as DNA: TGTGCCAGCAGCTTTGCAGACAGGGGCTCACCCCCAACCCCTCCATTT.

The CDR3 sequence is CAISRTGINYGYTF. CDR3 sequence (DNA): TGTGCCATCAGCCGGACAGGGATTAACTATGGCTACACCTTC. The chain joins TRBV10-3 to TRBJ1-2; 8 bases match TRBD1. Germline assignment: CDR1 ENHRY and CDR2 SYGVKD. There are 14 residues in the CDR3. J lost 1 base, V lost 6 bases, and 4 bases had no gene match.